Below, 21 T cell receptor beta chains from the same sample are listed, as sequenced in a study of long-term antiretroviral therapy in people with HIV (dated 2022 in TCRdb). The immunoSEQ hsTCRB v3.0 assay was used at survey level resolution to sequence the TRB variable region. In TCRdb, the immuneACCESS table is reduced to in-frame sequences with V and J assigned. These tables do not hold every clone; where another copy was compared, an unresolved V gene accounts for under half, and the others remain unexplained. The sample records over 25,000 clones, 87% of which are singletons. The ten largest clonotypes hold 10% to 15% of the sample. Specimen: unsorted PBMCs, collected 1.1 years after starting antiretroviral therapy. The receptors come from a man in his late teens or twenties with HIV.

The chain uses TRBV4-1 and TRBJ2-3, with TRBD2 matching over 10 bases. CDR1 and CDR2 from the germline V gene are MGHRA and YSYEKL. The V gene end was trimmed by 4 bases and the J gene end by 1 base; junction bases not matched to a gene: 8. The length of the CDR3 is 17 residues. The CDR3 nucleotides are TGCGCCAGCAGCCCGGGACTAGCGAAAACTCGCACAGATACGCAGTATTTT. Its protein is CASSPGLAKTRTDTQYF.

The chain combines TRBV15 with TRBJ2-3, with D perhaps TRBD2 (7 bases). This CDR3 region has 16 residues. CDR1 is LNHNV and CDR2 is YYDKDF in the germline V gene (reference sequence). The ends were cut back, 4 bases at V and 6 bases at J, with 20 bases in the middle. The CDR3 spells CATSNPEQGGGDTQYF. The DNA for the CDR3 is TGTGCCACCAGCAACCCAGAACAGGGAGGGGGGGATACGCAGTATTTT.

This clone was seen once. V is TRBV7-9 and J is TRBJ1-2; possibly TRBD1 for D (6 bases). With 5 bases removed from V and 4 bases from J, the gap between germline ends came to 11 bases. The germline gives CDR1 SEHNR, CDR2 FQNEAQ (reference sequence). This CDR3 spans 13 amino acids. The CDR3 DNA follows: TGTGCCAGCAGCCTCGGGGGGGCCTATGGCTACACCTTC. It codes for CASSLGGAYGYTF.

The CDR3 DNA is TGTGCCAGTAGTAGGACTGTTTCCTACGAGCAGTACTTC. It codes for CASSRTVSYEQYF. The genes are TRBV19 and TRBJ2-7; the D gene is possibly TRBD2 (5 bases). Between the trimmed V and J ends, which lost 4 bases and 1 base, there was a span of 8 bases. The V gene's germline CDR1 is LNHDA and CDR2 SQIVND (reference sequence). The CDR3 consists of 13 residues.

The chain combines TRBV9 with TRBJ1-5, with a possible D match to TRBD1 (6 bases). Germline CDR1 is SGDLS and CDR2 is YYNGEE. V lost 0 bases and J 9 bases, leaving 7 bases between the germline ends. CDR3 length equals 12 residues. CDR3 bases: TGTGCCAGCAGCGTAGGAGGGGGGCCCCAGCATTTT. It codes for CASSVGGGPQHF.

The rearrangement joins TRBV15 to TRBJ2-2, with D unclear. CDR3 length: 15 residues. V lost 1 base, J lost 6 bases, and 12 bases lay in between. Germline CDR1 is LNHNV and CDR2 is YYDKDF (reference sequence). The CDR3 DNA is TGTGCCACCAGCAGAGTGGCGGTTTTAGCCGGGGAGCTGTTTTTT. Protein: CATSRVAVLAGELFF.

The chain couples TRBV20-1 to TRBJ2-7, with D hard to call. The CDR3 is made up of 11 amino acids. Looked up from germline, CDR1 is DFQATT and CDR2 is SNEGSKA (reference sequence). The ends were cut back, 6 bases at V and 3 bases at J, with 9 bases in the middle. CDR3 sequence (DNA): TGCAGTGCCCAATCGCACTACGAGCAGTACTTC. Encoded protein: CSAQSHYEQYF.

The V gene is TRBV5-6, the J gene TRBJ1-6; 9 bases match TRBD1. The CDR3 is made up of 16 amino acids. The V and J ends lost 0 bases and 4 bases, in that order; junction bases with no gene match: 2. CDR1 is SGHDT and CDR2 is YYEEEE in the germline V gene. CDR3 sequence: CASSLGGTGYNSPLHF. As DNA, the CDR3 is TGTGCCAGCAGCTTGGGTGGGACAGGGTATAATTCACCCCTCCACTTT.

The chain uses TRBV6-6 and TRBJ2-2; D possibly corresponds to TRBD2 (5 bases). The CDR3 extends over 15 amino acids. Germline V CDR1 and CDR2: MNHNY, SVGAGI (reference sequence). V gave up 3 bases and J gave up 3 bases, with 11 bases separating them. The DNA for the CDR3 is TGTGCCAGCAGTTATGAGGGAGAGGACACCGGGGAGCTGTTTTTT. It codes for CASSYEGEDTGELFF.

The J gene is TRBJ2-5, the V gene TRBV7-9; unclear D gene. V shed 1 base and J shed 11 bases, with 11 bases lying between them. CDR3 length equals 12 residues. Germline CDR1 is SEHNR and CDR2 is FQNEAQ (reference sequence). As DNA, the CDR3 is TGTGCCAGCAGCTTAGAAGAGCGCACTCAGTACTTC. This encodes CASSLEERTQYF.

The chain has TRBV28 and TRBJ1-5, with D possibly TRBD1 on 6 matching bases. Germline V gene lookup returns CDR1 MDHEN and CDR2 SYDVKM. The CDR3 extends over 18 amino acids. The V end was cut by 4 bases, the J end by 2 bases, with 21 bases between. In nucleotides, the CDR3 is TGTGCCAGCAGTTCCTCGACAGGCCCAAGAGAGGGCAATCAGCCCCAGCATTTT. Protein product: CASSSSTGPREGNQPQHF.

The J gene is TRBJ2-5, the V gene TRBV7-8; 14 bases are a match to TRBD2. Germline CDR1 reads SGHVS; CDR2 reads FQNEAQ. With V trimmed by 3 bases and J by 7 bases, 7 bases remained unmatched. The CDR3 contains 16 residues. CDR3 region: CASSLAGLAGVVTQYF. The CDR3, as DNA: TGTGCCAGCAGCTTGGCGGGACTAGCGGGGGTCGTGACCCAGTACTTC.

This sequence joins TRBV7-3 and TRBJ2-1; D might be TRBD1 or TRBD2, each matching 5 bases. V gave up 1 base and J gave up 4 bases, with 17 bases separating them. Germline CDR1 reads SGHTA; CDR2 reads FQGTGA. The CDR3 sequence is 17 residues long. The CDR3 protein is CASSLSALGPPYNEQFF. Written as DNA, the CDR3 is TGTGCCAGCAGCTTAAGCGCTTTGGGACCCCCTTACAATGAGCAGTTCTTC.

The chain has TRBV30 and TRBJ1-6; no clear D. CDR3 size: 9 residues. Germline CDR1 GTSNPN, CDR2 SVGIG (reference sequence). The CDR3 coding sequence is TGTAAAACGGATTCACCCCTCCACTTT. Its protein product is CKTDSPLHF.

The genes are TRBV4-3 and TRBJ2-2; tentatively, D is TRBD1 (5 bases). V was clipped by 3 bases and J by 2 bases, with 16 bases between them. Germline V gene lookup returns CDR1 LGHNA and CDR2 YSLEER. CDR3 length: 17 residues. The CDR3 coding sequence is TGCGCCAGCAGCCATAAACTGAGACAGAGAAACACCGGGGAGCTGTTTTTT. Protein sequence: CASSHKLRQRNTGELFF.

This chain connects TRBV5-4 to TRBJ2-7; the D is unclear. This CDR3 spans 13 amino acids. Germline values: CDR1 SGHNT, CDR2 YYREEE (reference sequence). Trimming took 0 bases from V and 3 from J, leaving 7 bases between them. This chain's CDR3 is CASSLGSDYEQYF. CDR3 nucleotides: TGTGCCAGCAGCTTGGGCTCCGACTACGAGCAGTACTTC.

In nucleotides, the CDR3 is TGTGCCAGCAGCCCCCGCGCTAACAATGAGCAGTTCTTC. This encodes CASSPRANNEQFF. The chain combines TRBV4-2 with TRBJ2-1; D gene unclear. The V end lost 4 bases, the J end lost 5 bases, and 9 bases lay between the germline ends. Germline V CDR1 and CDR2: LGHNA, YNFKEQ. The CDR3 sequence is 13 residues long.

The chain carries TRBV6-1 and TRBJ2-4, with 9 bases lining up with TRBD1. With V trimmed by 7 bases and J by 1 base, 5 bases remained unmatched. The germline V gene encodes CDR1 MNHNS and CDR2 SASEGT. The CDR3 has 15 residues. The CDR3 sequence: CASTDTGGAKNIQYF. As DNA, the CDR3 is TGTGCCAGCACAGATACAGGGGGCGCCAAAAACATTCAGTACTTC.

CDR3 in amino acids: CASSQDGGRAANEQFF. The CDR3 region has the DNA TGCGCCAGCAGCCAAGATGGCGGGAGGGCCGCCAATGAGCAGTTCTTC. The chain recombines TRBV4-3 with TRBJ2-1; 9 nucleotides line up with TRBD2. CDR3 length equals 16 residues. Trimming at V came to 0 bases and at J to 6 bases, leaving 6 bases not matched to a gene. The germline V gene has CDR1 LGHNA and CDR2 YSLEER.

The chain combines TRBV7-2 with TRBJ1-2; 8 bases align to TRBD1. CDR1 and CDR2 (germline): SGHTA, FQGNSA. After removal of 1 base from V and 5 bases from J, the junction contained 9 bases not matched to a gene. There are 16 residues in the CDR3. The CDR3 reads CASSLVRAGGRYGYTF. The DNA of the CDR3 is TGTGCCAGCAGCTTAGTTCGTGCAGGGGGCAGGTATGGCTACACCTTC.

This rearrangement joins TRBV11-2 to TRBJ2-1; 8 bases agree with TRBD2. The J segment lost 4 bases and the V segment lost 5 bases, leaving 16 bases of the junction unmatched. CDR1 is SGHAT, CDR2 FQNNGV, per germline. The CDR3 extends over 18 amino acids. The CDR3 loop is CASSPESLGGGYYNEQFF. CDR3 nucleotides: TGTGCCAGCAGCCCAGAAAGTTTGGGCGGGGGGTATTACAATGAGCAGTTCTTC.